Sequencing of this TCR beta chain was carried out in a study of T-cell reconstitution after alpha-beta-depleted transplantation in children (dated by TCRdb to the mid-2010s). In the study overall: The study quantitatively tracked T-cell immune reconstitution after TCRalphabeta/CD19-depleted allogeneic hematopoietic cell transplantation in children using TCR repertoire profiling.

V has 4 bases trimmed and J has 3 bases trimmed; junction bases matching no gene number 7. The germline V gene encodes CDR1 KGHDR and CDR2 SFDVKD. The CDR3 contains 17 residues, cysteine and phenylalanine counted. Of the read, only the CDR3 DNA is kept; its 51 bases are in frame from base 1. Libraries came from PCR. Sequencing was performed on an Illumina HiSeq 2500. To normalize quantification of the TCRbeta repertoire, the TCR libraries were built with molecular barcoding that relied on unique molecular identifiers. The public reads were reprocessed in TCRdb via fastp at Q25 and MiXCR, keeping in-frame beta chains. Every entry covers one CDR3 protein and lists the most common genes and DNA from its rows. The sample table lists some 530,000 distinct CDR3 sequences, roughly an eighth of them with a count of one. About 5.6% of the sample belongs to the ten largest clones. Turning to this clonotype: Its antigen is not yet known. No much larger clone is present one base from it, and per-base qualities are unavailable.

The chain couples TRBV24-1 to TRBJ2-5; 13 central nucleotides agree with TRBD2. The source of this sequence is a human donor who donated a stem cell graft to a child with combined immunodeficiency. The specimen was PBMCs from the stem cell graft donor, collected from the stem cell graft. In nucleotide form, the sequence is TGTGCCACCAGTGAGCGAGGACTAGCGGGGGTAAAAGAGACCCAGTACTTC. Its translation reads: CATSERGLAGVKETQYF.